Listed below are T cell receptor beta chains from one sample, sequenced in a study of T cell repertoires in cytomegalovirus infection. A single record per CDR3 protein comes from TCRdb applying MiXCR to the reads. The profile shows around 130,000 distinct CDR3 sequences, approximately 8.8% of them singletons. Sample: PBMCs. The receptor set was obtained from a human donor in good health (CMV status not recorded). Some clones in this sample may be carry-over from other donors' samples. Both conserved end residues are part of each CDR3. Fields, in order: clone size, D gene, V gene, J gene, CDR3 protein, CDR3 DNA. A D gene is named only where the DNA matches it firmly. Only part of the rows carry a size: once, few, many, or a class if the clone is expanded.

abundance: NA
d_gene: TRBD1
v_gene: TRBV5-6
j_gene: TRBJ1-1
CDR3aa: CASSFRLRQGNTEAFF
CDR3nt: TGTGCCAGCAGCTTCAGGTTGCGACAGGGGAACACTGAAGCTTTCTTT

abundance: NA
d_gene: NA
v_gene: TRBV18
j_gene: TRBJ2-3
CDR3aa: CASSPGTRGPDTQYF
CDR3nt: TGTGCCAGCTCACCAGGGACAAGGGGCCCAGATACGCAGTATTTT

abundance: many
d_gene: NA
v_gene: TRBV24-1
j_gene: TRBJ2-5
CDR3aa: CATKDEQETQYF
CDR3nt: TGTGCCACCAAAGACGAGCAAGAGACCCAGTACTTC

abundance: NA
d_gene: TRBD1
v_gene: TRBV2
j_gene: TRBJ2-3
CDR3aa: CASSGDRAF
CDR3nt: TGTGCCAGCAGTGGGGACAGGGCGTTT

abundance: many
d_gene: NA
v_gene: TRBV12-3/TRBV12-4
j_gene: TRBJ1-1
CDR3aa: CASSWAVGTEAFF
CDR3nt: TGTGCCAGCTCCTGGGCCGTGGGCACTGAAGCTTTCTTT

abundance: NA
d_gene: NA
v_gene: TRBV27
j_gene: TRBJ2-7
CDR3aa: CASSKTPSYEQYF
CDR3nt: TGTGCCAGCAGTAAAACACCGTCCTACGAGCAGTACTTC

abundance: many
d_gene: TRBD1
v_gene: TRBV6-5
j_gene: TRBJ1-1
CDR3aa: CATRDRAMNTEAFF
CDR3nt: TGTGCCACCCGGGACAGGGCCATGAACACTGAAGCTTTCTTT

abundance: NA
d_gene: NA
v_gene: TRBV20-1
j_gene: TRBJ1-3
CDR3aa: CSARDVGAVGNTIYF
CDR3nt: TGCAGTGCTAGAGATGTAGGGGCGGTTGGAAACACCATATATTTT

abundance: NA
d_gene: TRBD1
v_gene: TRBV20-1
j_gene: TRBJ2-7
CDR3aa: CSAGPPGGGEQYF
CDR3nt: TGCAGTGCTGGGCCCCCAGGGGGCGGCGAGCAGTACTTC

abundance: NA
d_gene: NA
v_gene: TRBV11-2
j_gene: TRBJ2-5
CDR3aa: CASGLDLQGGRETQYF
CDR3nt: TGTGCCAGCGGCTTAGATCTCCAAGGTGGGCGGGAGACCCAGTACTTC

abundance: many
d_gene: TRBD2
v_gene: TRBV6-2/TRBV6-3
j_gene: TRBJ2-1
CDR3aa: CASRAPSGGREQFF
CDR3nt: TGTGCCAGCAGGGCCCCTAGCGGGGGTCGTGAGCAGTTCTTC

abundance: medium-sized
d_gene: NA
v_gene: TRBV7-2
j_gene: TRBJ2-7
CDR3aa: CASASSYEQYF
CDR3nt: TGTGCCAGCGCCAGCTCTTACGAGCAGTACTTC

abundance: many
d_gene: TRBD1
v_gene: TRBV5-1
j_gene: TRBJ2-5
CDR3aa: CASRLFGTGEETQYF
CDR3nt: TGCGCCAGCAGGTTGTTCGGGACAGGGGAAGAGACCCAGTACTTC

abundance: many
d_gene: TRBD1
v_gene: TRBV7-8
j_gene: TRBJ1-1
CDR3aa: CASSLAVWTGASKTEAFF
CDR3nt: TGTGCCAGCAGCTTAGCTGTCTGGACAGGGGCGAGTAAAACTGAAGCTTTCTTT

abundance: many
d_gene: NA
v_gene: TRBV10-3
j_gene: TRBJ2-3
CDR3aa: CAIAKPGTDTQYF
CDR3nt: TGTGCCATCGCCAAACCGGGCACAGATACGCAGTATTTT

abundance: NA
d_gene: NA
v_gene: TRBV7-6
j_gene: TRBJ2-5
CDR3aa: CASSLVSMGETQYF
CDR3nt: TGTGCCAGCAGCTTAGTTTCCATGGGAGAGACCCAGTACTTC

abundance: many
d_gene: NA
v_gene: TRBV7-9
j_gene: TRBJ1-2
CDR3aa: CASSRFATANYGYTF
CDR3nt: TGTGCCAGCAGCCGCTTCGCGACTGCTAACTATGGCTACACCTTC

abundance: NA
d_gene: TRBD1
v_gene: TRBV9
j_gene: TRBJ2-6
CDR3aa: CASSRRGQGAGGANVLTF
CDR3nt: TGTGCCAGCAGCCGTAGGGGACAGGGGGCGGGGGGGGCCAACGTCCTGACTTTC

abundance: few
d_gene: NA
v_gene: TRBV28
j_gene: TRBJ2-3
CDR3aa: CASSYGATDTQYF
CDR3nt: TGTGCCAGCAGTTATGGGGCCACAGATACGCAGTATTTT

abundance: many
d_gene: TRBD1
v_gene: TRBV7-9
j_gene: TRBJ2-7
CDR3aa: CASIIGGSSSYEQYF
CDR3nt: TGTGCCAGCATCATAGGGGGCTCGAGCTCCTACGAGCAGTACTTC

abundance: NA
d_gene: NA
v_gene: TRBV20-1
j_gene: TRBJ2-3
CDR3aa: CSADGGTPTRNTQYF
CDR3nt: TGCAGTGCGGATGGAGGGACTCCCACGAGGAATACGCAGTATTTT

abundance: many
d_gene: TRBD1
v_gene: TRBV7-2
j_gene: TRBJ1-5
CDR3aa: CASSEQGGNNQPQHF
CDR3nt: TGTGCCAGCAGCGAACAGGGGGGAAACAATCAGCCCCAGCATTTT